Presented here are 5 T cell receptor beta chains from one specimen sequenced in a study of OX40 agonist ivuxolimab in advanced cancers. Assay: immunoSEQ multiplex PCR; the TCRdb copy retains only in-frame clones and omits some. This repertoire shows approximately 30,000 clones, 70% to 80% found once; its top ten account for 33%. The sample in question was CD4+ or CD8+ T cells sorted from blood, obtained in a trial of the OX40 agonist ivuxolimab. Receptors were obtained from an adult with an advanced solid tumor such as melanoma, head and neck, liver or kidney cancer.

This sequence joins TRBV15 and TRBJ1-5, with D maybe TRBD1 (6 bases). Germline assignment: CDR1 LNHNV and CDR2 YYDKDF (reference sequence). V was trimmed by 2 bases and J by 0 bases, leaving 8 bases between them. This CDR3 comprises 15 residues. This CDR3 is CATSRNRDSNQPQHF. In DNA form, the CDR3 reads TGTGCCACCAGCAGAAACAGGGATAGCAATCAGCCCCAGCATTTT.

This clone has just a few counts. The J gene is TRBJ2-3, the V gene TRBV2; 7 nucleotides align to TRBD1. The junction had 4 bases not matched to a gene; V was cut back by 1 base and J by 0 bases. Germline V CDR1 and CDR2: SNHLY, FYNNEI. This CDR3 has 16 residues. DNA for the CDR3: TGTGCCAGCAGTGAAGGACAGGGCACTAGCACAGATACGCAGTATTTT. Protein product: CASSEGQGTSTDTQYF.

In this sample, this clone turned up a few times. The CDR3 region has the DNA TGTGCCAGCAGCTTCGTTCCCGTGAACACTGAAGCTTTCTTT. It translates to CASSFVPVNTEAFF. This chain connects TRBV7-3 to TRBJ1-1; unclear D gene. This CDR3 is 14 amino acids long. Trimming took 3 bases from V and 0 from J, leaving 8 bases between them. CDR1 and CDR2 from the germline V gene are SGHTA and FQGTGA.

This chain joins TRBV7-8 and TRBJ1-1; 9 positions match TRBD1. The CDR3 consists of 17 residues. CDR1 is SGHVS and CDR2 is FQNEAQ in the germline V gene. The trim removed 5 bases at V and 4 bases at J, leaving 14 bases unmatched. The chain's CDR3 is CASSTPLQGAPLTEAFF. CDR3 bases: TGTGCCAGCAGCACCCCGCTACAGGGGGCGCCGCTCACTGAAGCTTTCTTT.

The chain employs TRBV6-4 and TRBJ1-2; maybe TRBD1 (5 bases). Trimming left V 6 bases short and J 6 bases short, with 11 bases between. The CDR3 runs 12 residues. Looked up from germline, CDR1 is MRHNA and CDR2 is SNTAGT. In DNA, the CDR3 is TGTGCCAGCAGGAACGGGGCAAATGGCTACACCTTC. It yields the protein CASRNGANGYTF.